One sample yielded the 26 T cell receptor beta chains listed below, sequenced in a study of T-cell reconstitution after alpha-beta-depleted transplantation in children. The library targeted TCRbeta and was prepared with unique molecular identifiers. TCRdb re-analysed the PCR reads in MiXCR, keeping a single row per CDR3 protein. Of approximately 85,000 distinct CDR3 sequences listed, roughly a sixth are singletons. The sample was PBMCs, mostly from graft donor cells, taken 180 days after TCRalphabeta/CD19-depleted stem cell transplant. These receptor sequences come from a male patient between 2 and 10 years old who had a stem cell transplant for acute lymphoblastic leukemia, so the T cells may come from the graft donor.

This clonotype has a count of ten or more. The gene calls are TRBV24-1 and TRBJ2-2; unclear D gene. There are 14 residues in the CDR3. The V and J ends lost 4 bases and 6 bases respectively, with 11 bases between them. Germline CDR1 reads KGHDR; CDR2 reads SFDVKD. The CDR3 spells CATSDLRAPGELFF. CDR3 nucleotide sequence: TGTGCCACCAGTGACTTAAGGGCGCCCGGGGAGCTGTTTTTT.

This chain links TRBV21-1 with TRBJ2-6; TRBD1, the table's D call, lacks a check against the DNA. TRBV21-1 has pseudogene status. The CDR3 covers 17 residues. The CDR3 sequence: CARRCNRGLSGANVLTF. The CDR3 DNA reads TGTGCCAGGAGATGTAACAGGGGGCTCTCTGGGGCCAACGTCCTGACTTTC.

In its sample, this clonotype was seen a few times. V is TRBV7-6 and J is TRBJ2-2; D is uncertain. CDR1 is SGHVS, CDR2 FNYEAQ, per germline. The CDR3 covers 11 residues. V shed 5 bases and J shed 8 bases, with 6 bases lying between them. The CDR3 reads CASSTWGELFF. The CDR3 nucleotides are TGTGCCAGCAGCACCTGGGGGGAGCTGTTTTTT. The full variable domain, in which reference TRBV7-6 and TRBJ2-2 provide the parts outside the CDR3, is GAGVSQSPRYKVTKRGQDVALRCDPISGHVSLYWYRQALGQGPEFLTYFNYEAQQDKSGLPNDRFSAERPEGSISTLTIQRTEQRDSAMYRCASSTWGELFFGEGSRLTVL.

J is TRBJ1-1 and V is TRBV29-1; D not certain. This CDR3 has 13 amino acids. The germline V gene encodes CDR1 SQVTM and CDR2 ANQGSEA. Trimming took off 4 bases at V and 2 bases at J, with 11 bases between the two ends. CDR3 nucleotides: TGCAGCGTTGCGGCAGAAACAAACACTGAAGCTTTCTTT. Amino acids: CSVAAETNTEAFF.

To note about this clonotype: One junction end disagrees with the germline gene, perhaps due to a read error. The CDR3 bases are TGCGCCAGCAGCCGCCTCGCGCCCAACAAAGAGCAGTTCTTC. It encodes CASSRLAPNKEQFF. The V gene is TRBV5-1, the J gene TRBJ2-1; D gene ambiguous. The CDR3 totals 14 residues. Germline-derived CDR1 and CDR2 are SGHRS and YFSETQ.

V gene TRBV3-1 combines with J gene TRBJ2-4; D is possibly TRBD1 (6 bases). Trimming pared 3 bases from V and 1 base from J, leaving 7 bases between. CDR3 length equals 14 residues. Germline V gene lookup returns CDR1 LGHDT and CDR2 YNNKEL (reference sequence). CDR3 amino acids: CASSQQGAKNIQYF. The CDR3 nucleotides read TGTGCCAGCAGCCAGCAGGGGGCCAAAAACATTCAGTACTTC.

This clonotype was detected a few times. The V call is TRBV10-3, the J call TRBJ1-4; no clear D gene. CDR3 size: 15 residues. Germline V gives CDR1 ENHRY, CDR2 SYGVKD. The V and J ends lost 3 bases and 8 bases respectively, with 16 bases between them. The CDR3 sequence: CAISDRTDLYEKLFF. The DNA of the CDR3 is TGTGCCATCAGTGATCGGACCGACCTTTACGAAAAACTGTTTTTT.

The rearrangement uses TRBV7-8 and TRBJ2-5; no clear D gene. This CDR3 spans 12 amino acids. Between the trimmed V and J ends, which lost 2 bases and 4 bases, there was a span of 5 bases. Germline CDR1 and CDR2: SGHVS and FQNEAQ. CDR3 nucleotides: TGTGCCAGCAGCTTACTCTTAGAGACCCAGTACTTC. It encodes CASSLLLETQYF.

The chain couples TRBV12-3 or TRBV12-4 to TRBJ2-3; D remains ambiguous. There are 13 residues in the CDR3. Between the trimmed V and J ends, which lost 3 bases and 1 base, there was a span of 5 bases. The CDR3 DNA sequence: TGTGCCAGCAGTTTCCGGGGCACAGATACGCAGTATTTT. This gives the protein CASSFRGTDTQYF.

This clonotype showed up just a few times. This chain joins TRBV9 and TRBJ2-1; 12 nucleotides align to TRBD2. The CDR3 totals 16 residues. The V segment lost 4 bases and the J segment 8 bases; nucleotides outside the gene matches: 10. Looked up from germline, CDR1 is SGDLS and CDR2 is YYNGEE. The DNA for the CDR3 is TGTGCCAGCAGCTCTTACTCTAGCGGGGGGGCCTATGAGCAGTTCTTC. The encoded protein is CASSSYSSGGAYEQFF.

This clonotype was seen only a few times. The V and J genes are TRBV12-3 or TRBV12-4 and TRBJ2-1; D unclear. The CDR3 runs to 16 residues. Trimming removed 5 bases at V and 5 bases at J, with 19 bases between. The CDR3 DNA sequence: TGTGCCAGCAGTGTAGACGTTGTTTCCGGCAACAATGAGCAGTTCTTC. As protein: CASSVDVVSGNNEQFF.

This clonotype was seen many times. The V call is TRBV20-1, the J call TRBJ2-7; TRBD2 aligns across 8 bases. V shed 6 bases and J 5 bases; nucleotides not matched to a gene: 12. CDR3 length equals 14 residues. The germline V gene encodes CDR1 DFQATT and CDR2 SNEGSKA (reference sequence). CDR3 in DNA: TGCAGTGCCCCGGCGTGGGCGGGGGGCCACGAGCAGTACTTC. It translates to CSAPAWAGGHEQYF.

This chain joins TRBV20-1 and TRBJ2-3; TRBD2 aligns across 11 bases. J lost 0 bases, V lost 2 bases, and 7 bases had no gene match. The CDR3 has 17 residues. CDR1 DFQATT and CDR2 SNEGSKA come from the germline V gene (reference sequence). The CDR3 region has the DNA TGCAGTGCTAGATCGCCGACTAGCGGGGCTAGCACAGATACGCAGTATTTT. Translation: CSARSPTSGASTDTQYF.

The rearrangement uses TRBV11-2 and TRBJ2-3; 14 bases align to TRBD2. CDR1 SGHAT and CDR2 FQNNGV come from the germline V gene. CDR3 size: 17 residues. Trimming cost V 5 bases and J 3 bases; bases outside gene matches: 7. The CDR3 bases are TGTGCCAGCAGCCCCCGACTAGCGGGGGGGCCAACAGATACGCAGTATTTT. This codes for CASSPRLAGGPTDTQYF.

The chain joins TRBV25-1 to TRBJ2-7; possible D gene TRBD2, 6 bases. This CDR3 comprises 17 residues. Germline CDR1 reads MGHDK; CDR2 reads SYGVNS. The ends were cut back, 2 bases at V and 2 bases at J, with 19 bases in the middle. The CDR3 region is CASSEALRGMSTYEQYF. The DNA for the CDR3 is TGTGCCAGCAGTGAAGCATTACGGGGGATGTCAACCTACGAGCAGTACTTC.

The CDR3 nucleotides are TGTGCCAGCCGACCAGGGCGGCCAACATCCTACGAGCAGTACTTC. Encoded protein: CASRPGRPTSYEQYF. The V and J genes are TRBV6-1 and TRBJ2-7; D may be TRBD1 (5 bases). The V gene lost 8 bases and the J gene lost 1 base, with 18 bases spanning the gap. Germline V lookup: CDR1 MNHNS, CDR2 SASEGT. The CDR3 has 15 residues.

The chain joins TRBV20-1 to TRBJ1-1; D remains ambiguous. In germline, CDR1 is DFQATT, CDR2 SNEGSKA (reference sequence). This CDR3 has 13 residues. Trimming pared 3 bases from V and 3 bases from J, leaving 11 bases between. The chain's CDR3 is CSASSGVHTEAFF. CDR3 nucleotides: TGCAGTGCTAGCTCGGGAGTTCACACTGAAGCTTTCTTT.

The rearrangement joins TRBV6-2 or TRBV6-3 to TRBJ2-7; TRBD1 or TRBD2 may be the D gene (5 bases each). Per the germline V gene, CDR1 is MNHEY and CDR2 is SVGEGT. The CDR3 spans 14 residues. Trimming removed 4 bases at V and 0 bases at J, with 10 bases between. The CDR3, as DNA: TGTGCCAGCAGTTTTACCGGGACCTCCTACGAGCAGTACTTC. Translation gives CASSFTGTSYEQYF.

V and J are TRBV10-3 and TRBJ1-1; D uncertain. The germline V gene encodes CDR1 ENHRY and CDR2 SYGVKD. Trimming removed 2 bases from V and 4 bases from J, with 11 bases in between. This CDR3 spans 14 amino acids. The CDR3 DNA follows: TGTGCCATCAGTGAGGAAGGTTGGGTCACTGAAGCTTTCTTT. It specifies CAISEEGWVTEAFF.

The chain has TRBV18 and TRBJ2-1; unclear D gene. Germline lookup yields CDR1 KGHSH and CDR2 LQKENI. Trimming left V 6 bases short and J 0 bases short, with 9 bases between. The CDR3 totals 14 residues. The CDR3 DNA sequence: TGTGCCAGCTCCCGCCCGGCCTCCTACAATGAGCAGTTCTTC. It translates to CASSRPASYNEQFF.

The chain joins TRBV7-2 to TRBJ1-5; no definite D call. Trimming took 2 bases from V and 4 from J, leaving 9 bases between them. The CDR3 is 14 residues long. Germline-derived CDR1 and CDR2 are SGHTA and FQGNSA. CDR3: CASSLTWQNQPQHF. The CDR3 DNA reads TGTGCCAGCAGCTTAACGTGGCAAAATCAGCCCCAGCATTTT.

The chain employs TRBV20-1 and TRBJ2-2; 13 bases agree with TRBD2. There are 16 residues in the CDR3. J lost 0 bases, V lost 4 bases, and 2 bases had no gene match. Germline V gene sequence: CDR1 DFQATT, CDR2 SNEGSKA (reference sequence). The CDR3 sequence is CSATGTSGANTGELFF. CDR3 sequence (DNA): TGCAGTGCTACCGGGACTAGCGGGGCGAACACCGGGGAGCTGTTTTTT.

This clonotype was counted ten times or more. CDR3 residues: CASNTGGLTDTQYF. CDR3 DNA sequence: TGCGCCAGCAATACAGGGGGCCTCACAGATACGCAGTATTTT. The V gene is TRBV5-1, the J gene TRBJ2-3, with 9 bases that match TRBD1. The V segment lost 6 bases and the J segment 2 bases; nucleotides outside the gene matches: 4. CDR1 is SGHRS and CDR2 is YFSETQ in the germline V gene. This CDR3 contains 14 residues. The variable domain in full, with the rest retrieved from reference TRBV5-1 and TRBJ2-3, is KAGVTQTPRYLIKTRGQQVTLSCSPISGHRSVSWYQQTPGQGLQFLFEYFSETQRNKGNFPGRFSGRQFSNSRSEMNVSTLELGDSALYLCASNTGGLTDTQYFGPGTRLTVL.

The sample holds many counts of this clonotype. J is TRBJ2-7 and V is TRBV3-1; 8 positions match TRBD1. The CDR3 runs 14 residues. In germline, CDR1 is LGHDT, CDR2 YNNKEL (reference sequence). Germline trimming cut 5 bases from V and 0 bases from J; bases unmatched to any gene: 3. In DNA, the CDR3 is TGTGCCAGCAGCTCTGGACAGGGCTCCTACGAGCAGTACTTC. Amino acid sequence: CASSSGQGSYEQYF.

The genes are TRBV27 and TRBJ1-4; D not resolved. The CDR3 spans 11 residues. Trimming shortened V by 6 bases and J by 8 bases, and 7 bases separated the two germline ends. Germline V lookup: CDR1 MNHEY, CDR2 SMNVEV (reference sequence). CDR3 DNA sequence: TGTGCCAGCAGACCGGGCGAAAAACTGTTTTTT. Translated: CASRPGEKLFF.

The chain recombines TRBV5-1 with TRBJ1-2; D possibly corresponds to TRBD1 (5 bases). Germline lookup yields CDR1 SGHRS and CDR2 YFSETQ. V lost 3 bases and J lost 7, with 16 bases in between. The CDR3 consists of 14 residues. CDR3 residues: CASSWDGYSSGYTF. The CDR3, as DNA: TGCGCCAGCAGCTGGGACGGCTACAGCTCTGGCTACACCTTC.